This T cell receptor beta chain is drawn from a study of glioma-infiltrating T cells after dendritic cell vaccination. The V end was cut by 3 bases, the J end by 5 bases, with 10 bases between. The CDR3 contains 13 residues. Germline CDR1 and CDR2: MGHDK and SYGVNS. Generated by immunoSEQ multiplex PCR, the TCRdb table keeps only in-frame clones and is missing some. The repertoire includes tens of thousands of clones, 82% of them detected once, and 2.1% sits in the top ten. This receptor was obtained from a human donor with glioblastoma. The chain couples TRBV25-1 to TRBJ2-5, with a tentative D call TRBD1 (5 bases). This material consisted of blood, taken before dendritic cell vaccination. The CDR3 region has the DNA TGTGCCAGCAGTGACCCAGGGCGGGAGACCCAGTACTTC. Translating gives CASSDPGRETQYF.